Reported below is one T cell receptor (beta chain). It has no known antigen specificity. No much larger clonotype is one base removed from it; base qualities were not supplied. Distinct nucleotide sequences in the sample also encode this CDR3. This record belongs to a study of blood T cell repertoires in COVID-19 (dated by TCRdb to between 2020 and 2021). Study-wide context: Collaborator samples came from the United States, Italy and Spain and covered acute and convalescent phases of COVID-19. The prospective study material was composed of cDNA or gDNA derived from T cells, B-cell-depleted T cells, or PBMCs. Deeply sampled blood TCRbeta repertoires from subjects exposed to, actively infected with, or recovered from COVID-19 were included in the dataset. A freely available public database, intended as a resource for researchers studying the immune response to SARS-CoV-2, is where the repertoires were released. Samples were obtained from the ongoing ImmuneRACE study (first 160 participants) and from 1,254 subjects provided by 6 global collaborators. Nearly every sample came with metadata listing a de-identified subject ID, COVID-19 status, age in years and sex. Where available, HLA class I and class II types were taken from metadata supplied by the sample provider and were not determined by assay-based typing.

On the study overall, not on this receptor specifically: Clinical and demographic metadata were provided uncurated, with the amount varying by source and participant.

Another Seattle source contributed samples from volunteer blood donors who had recovered from COVID-19. The collaborating institutions used their own protocols to collect whole blood in K2EDTA tubes. For TCRbeta analysis, collaborator samples were shipped as frozen whole blood, as isolated PBMCs, or as DNA extracted from either sample type. TCRbeta CDR3 regions were amplified from genomic DNA by means of the immunoSEQ Assay, a bias-controlled multiplex PCR. As for the authors' bioinformatics: Nucleated cell counts per sample were estimated from amplification of reference gene primers within the assay. To quantify the absolute abundance of each unique TCRbeta CDR3 rearrangement, sequence reads were collapsed and filtered. For each sample, productive Simpson clonality was calculated as the square root of Simpson's diversity index over productive rearrangements. TCRdb stores this immuneACCESS table with in-frame sequences only. Part of the clones is absent; in the studies checked, under half of the shortfall reflects unresolved V genes, and no reason is known for the rest. That table is the source of V, J and clone size, and D and trimming were worked out from the DNA. In all, the sample holds approximately 250,000 clones, and roughly 88% of those were seen once. The ten most abundant clones make up about 1.5% of the sample.

This receptor was identified in a woman aged 40 to 50 who had recovered from COVID-19. Material: peripheral blood.

The nucleotide sequence reads TGTGCCAGCAGTTACCGGGGAAACACTGAAGCTTTCTTT. Its translation reads: CASSYRGNTEAFF. The rearranged segments are TRBV6-5 and TRBJ1-1; the D gene cannot be named for sure. Via the germline V gene, CDR1 is MNHEY and CDR2 SVGAGI. V loses 2 bases of germline sequence and J loses 2 bases, and the interval between the two ends is 6 bases. The CDR3 runs 13 residues from the cysteine to the phenylalanine. The entry retains the CDR3 DNA only, 39 bases that are in frame from base 1.